This T cell receptor beta chain comes out of a study of early T cells in non-severe SARS-CoV-2 infection (dated by TCRdb to the early 2020s). With regard to the full study: TCR sequencing used bulk RNA from unsorted whole blood, so alpha and beta chains could not be paired. Study-level results and caveats: Matching against VDJdb was skewed toward anti-spike CD8 responses, likely underestimated virus-specific expansions, and missed private and CD4 specificities.

The receptor library was made with 5' RACE. The instrument was a NextSeq 500. To correct for sequencing error and PCR bias, the TCR library protocol tagged individual cDNA molecules with unique molecular identifiers. Both TCR alpha and beta chains were sequenced, and tight co-correlation was observed between alpha and beta sequence abundances in each sample. Per the source publication's procedure: Decombinator V4 was used to annotate the V gene, J gene and CDR3 of the TCR sequences. TCRs were defined as expanded if a significant change between any two time points was detected under a Poisson model with p below 0.0001. TCR abundances were normalised to the total number of TCRs sequenced in each sample and reported as counts per million. MAIT TCRs were defined by TRAV1-2 paired with TRAJ12, TRAJ20 or TRAJ33, and iNKT TCRs by TRAV10 paired with TRAJ18. VDJdb, accessed 1 November 2021, was searched for CMV, EBV and SARS-CoV-2 annotated TCRs, excluding TCRs annotated for multiple antigens. TCRdb itself trimmed the public reads at Q25 with fastp, ran MiXCR and retained productive beta chains. Rows are unified per CDR3 protein, each entry keeping the most common DNA and genes. These V and J calls derive from TCRdb rather than the authors' analysis. The sample records more than 65,000 distinct CDR3 sequences, approximately 13% of which are singletons. The ten largest clones capture approximately 1.3% of the sample.

Trimming leaves V shorter by 6 bases and J shorter by 6 bases, with the junction holding 3 bases beyond the gene matches. CDR3 length: 15 amino acids, cysteine to phenylalanine. The only DNA kept is the CDR3, 45 bases in frame from the first base. The study was a case-control design nested within a healthcare worker cohort in London, UK, with weekly nasopharyngeal swab PCR tests and blood sampling. Healthcare workers were recruited between 23 and 31 March 2020, during the week of the UK lockdown, and were followed weekly for up to roughly 15 weeks. In regard to this clonotype: It has no known antigen specificity. No much larger clonotype is one base removed from it; base qualities were not supplied.

The specimen was whole blood. Recombination joined TRBV12-3 or TRBV12-4 with TRBJ2-1, and 15 junction bases match TRBD2. The TCR comes from an adult who was a healthcare worker with PCR-confirmed SARS-CoV-2 infection or an uninfected control (not recorded which). CDR3 region: CASSRTSGGGNEQFF. The DNA sequence is as follows: TGTGCCAGCAGCAGGACTAGCGGGGGGGGCAATGAGCAGTTCTTC.